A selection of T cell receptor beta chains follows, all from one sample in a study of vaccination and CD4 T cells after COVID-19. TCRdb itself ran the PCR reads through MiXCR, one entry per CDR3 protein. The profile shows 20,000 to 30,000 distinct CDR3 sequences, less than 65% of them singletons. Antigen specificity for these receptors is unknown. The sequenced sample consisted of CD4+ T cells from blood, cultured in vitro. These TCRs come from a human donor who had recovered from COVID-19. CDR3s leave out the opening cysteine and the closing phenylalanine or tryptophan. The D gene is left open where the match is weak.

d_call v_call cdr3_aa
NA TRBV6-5 ASSYSEKSYNSPLH
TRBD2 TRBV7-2 ASSFRSGSGTDTQY
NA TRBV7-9 ASSFGTLTDTQY
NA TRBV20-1 SARDRIGVWTSTDTQY
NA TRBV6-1 ASSEPGGVQPQH
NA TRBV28 ASLSSLQTHEQY
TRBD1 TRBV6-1 ASRRTGVGYT
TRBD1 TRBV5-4 ASSTSGGETQY
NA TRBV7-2 ASSPLAGSTEAF
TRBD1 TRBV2 GAWGQKQLVYGYT
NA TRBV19 ASSIRGVGNQPQH
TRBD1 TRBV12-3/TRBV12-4 ASRSRWTGRYEQY
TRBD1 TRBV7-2 ASSLQGLAYGYT
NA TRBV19 ASSIEGWTEAF
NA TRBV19 ASSIARQSNTEAF
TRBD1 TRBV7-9 ASPPDRVPRELQH
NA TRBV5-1 ASSLAVGNTEAF
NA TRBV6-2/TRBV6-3 ASRSTGTNQPQH
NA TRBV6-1 ASSKNADTQY
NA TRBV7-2 ASSYSGVQTEAF
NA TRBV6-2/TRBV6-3 ASSWDNGVAF
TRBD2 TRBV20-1 SARDSSGTSGRGNEQF
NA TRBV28 ASRSTENQPQH
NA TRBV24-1 ATSDDRYTDTQY
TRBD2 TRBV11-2 ASSSAAGGYNEQF
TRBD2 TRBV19 ASRTSGRMYNEQF
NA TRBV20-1 SAEKLDKQETQY
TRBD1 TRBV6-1 ASSGQGGNTEAF
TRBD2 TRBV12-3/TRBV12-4 ASAPGGQAKNIQY
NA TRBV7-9 ASIQSRDSDEQY
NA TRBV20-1 SASRGRDTEAF
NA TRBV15 ATSREGGALNTEAF
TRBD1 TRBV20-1 SVDREDEKLF